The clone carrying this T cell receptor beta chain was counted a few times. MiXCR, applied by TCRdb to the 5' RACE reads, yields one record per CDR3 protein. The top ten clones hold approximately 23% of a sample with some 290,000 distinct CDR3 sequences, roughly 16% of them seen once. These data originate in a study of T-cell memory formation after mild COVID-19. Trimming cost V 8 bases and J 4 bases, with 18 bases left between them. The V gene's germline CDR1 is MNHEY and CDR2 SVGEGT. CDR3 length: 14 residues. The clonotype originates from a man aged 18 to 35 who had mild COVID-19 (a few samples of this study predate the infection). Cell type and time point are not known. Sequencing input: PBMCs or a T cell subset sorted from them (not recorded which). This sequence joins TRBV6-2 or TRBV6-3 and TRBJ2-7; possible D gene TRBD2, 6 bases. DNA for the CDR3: TGTGCCAGCTGGAATAGGAGGGAACGGTACGAGCAGTACTTC. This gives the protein CASWNRRERYEQYF.